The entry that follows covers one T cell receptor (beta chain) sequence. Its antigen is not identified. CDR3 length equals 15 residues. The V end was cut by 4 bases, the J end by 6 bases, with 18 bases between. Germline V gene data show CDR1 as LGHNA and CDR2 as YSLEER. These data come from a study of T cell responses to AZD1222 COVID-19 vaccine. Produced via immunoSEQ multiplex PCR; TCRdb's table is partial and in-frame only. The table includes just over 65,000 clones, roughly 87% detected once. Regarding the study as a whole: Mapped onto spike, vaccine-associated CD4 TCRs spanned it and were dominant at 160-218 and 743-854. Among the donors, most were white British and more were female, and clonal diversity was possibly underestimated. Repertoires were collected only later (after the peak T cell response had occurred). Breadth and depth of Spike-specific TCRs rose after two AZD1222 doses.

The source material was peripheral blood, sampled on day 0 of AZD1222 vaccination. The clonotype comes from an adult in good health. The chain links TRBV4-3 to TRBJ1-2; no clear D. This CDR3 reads CASSPQRSNRDGYTF. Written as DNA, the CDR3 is TGCGCCAGCAGCCCTCAAAGGTCCAATCGTGATGGCTACACCTTC.